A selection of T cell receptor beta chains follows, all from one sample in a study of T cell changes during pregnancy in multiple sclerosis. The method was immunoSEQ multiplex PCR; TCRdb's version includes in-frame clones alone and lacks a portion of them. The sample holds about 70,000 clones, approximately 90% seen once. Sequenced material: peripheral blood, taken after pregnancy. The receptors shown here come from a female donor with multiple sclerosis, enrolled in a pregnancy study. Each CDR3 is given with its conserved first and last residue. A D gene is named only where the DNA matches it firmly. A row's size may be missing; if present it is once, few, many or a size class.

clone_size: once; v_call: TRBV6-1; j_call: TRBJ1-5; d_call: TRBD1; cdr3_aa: CASSEAPGQFYQPQHF; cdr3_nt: TGTGCCAGCAGTGAAGCCCCGGGACAGTTTTATCAGCCCCAGCATTTT
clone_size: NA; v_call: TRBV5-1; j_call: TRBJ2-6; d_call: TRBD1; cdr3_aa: CASSSTLTGGAGGANVLTF; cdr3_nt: TGCGCCAGCAGCTCGACCTTAACAGGGGGCGCTGGAGGGGCCAACGTCCTGACTTTC
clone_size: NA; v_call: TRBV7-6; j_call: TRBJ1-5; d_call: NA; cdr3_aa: CASSRETNTDQPQHF; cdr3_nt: TGTGCCAGCAGCCGTGAGACAAACACAGATCAGCCCCAGCATTTT
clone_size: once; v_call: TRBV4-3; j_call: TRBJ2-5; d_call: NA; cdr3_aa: CASSLGQYQETQYF; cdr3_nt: TGCGCCAGCAGCCTTGGGCAGTACCAAGAGACCCAGTACTTC
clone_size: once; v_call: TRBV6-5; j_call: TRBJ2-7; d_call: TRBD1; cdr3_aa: CASSYSPQGYEQYF; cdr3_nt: TGTGCCAGCAGTTACTCTCCACAGGGGTACGAGCAGTACTTC
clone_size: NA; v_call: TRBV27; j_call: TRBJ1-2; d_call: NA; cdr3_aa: CASSPHRDGSYGYTF; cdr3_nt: TGTGCCAGCAGTCCCCACAGGGATGGGAGCTATGGCTACACCTTC
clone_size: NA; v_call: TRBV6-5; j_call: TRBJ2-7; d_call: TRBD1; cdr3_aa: CASSVGQGPYEQYF; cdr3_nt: TGTGCCAGCAGCGTGGGACAGGGTCCCTACGAGCAGTACTTC
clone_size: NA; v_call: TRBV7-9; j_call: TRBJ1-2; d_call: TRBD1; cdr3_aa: CASSYNRGNNYGYTF; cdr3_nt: TGTGCCAGCAGCTACAACAGGGGAAATAACTATGGCTACACCTTC
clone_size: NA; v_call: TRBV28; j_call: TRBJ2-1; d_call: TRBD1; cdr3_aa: CASSAPGGQLYNEQFF; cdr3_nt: TGTGCCAGCAGTGCTCCAGGGGGCCAACTCTACAATGAGCAGTTCTTC
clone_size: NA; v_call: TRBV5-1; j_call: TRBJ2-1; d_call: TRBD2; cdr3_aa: CASSLGTSGSDEQFF; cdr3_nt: TGCGCCAGCTCATTAGGGACTAGCGGGAGCGATGAGCAGTTCTTC
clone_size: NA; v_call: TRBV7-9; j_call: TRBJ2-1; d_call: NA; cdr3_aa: CASSPSVDEQFF; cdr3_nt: TGTGCCAGCAGCCCTAGTGTCGATGAGCAGTTCTTC
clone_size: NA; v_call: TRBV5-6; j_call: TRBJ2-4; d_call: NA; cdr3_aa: CASSFRSVQYF; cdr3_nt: TGTGCCAGCAGCTTCAGGTCGGTACAGTACTTC
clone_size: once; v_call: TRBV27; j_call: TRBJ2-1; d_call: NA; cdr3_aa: CASSHPLLASPNNEQFF; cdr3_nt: TGTGCCAGCAGTCACCCCCTCCTAGCAAGCCCTAACAATGAGCAGTTCTTC
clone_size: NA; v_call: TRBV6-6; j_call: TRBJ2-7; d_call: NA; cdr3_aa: CASSYLDGTYEQYF; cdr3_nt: TGTGCCAGCAGTTACCTAGACGGTACCTACGAGCAGTACTTC
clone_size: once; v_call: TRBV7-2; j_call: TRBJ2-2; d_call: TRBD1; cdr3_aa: CASSLVRTGVTGELFF; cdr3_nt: TGTGCCAGCAGCTTAGTTCGGACAGGGGTCACCGGGGAGCTGTTTTTT
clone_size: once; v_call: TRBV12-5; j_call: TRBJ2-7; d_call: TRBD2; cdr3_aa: CASDQREGLYEQYF; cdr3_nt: TGTGCTAGTGACCAGCGGGAGGGCCTCTACGAGCAGTACTTC
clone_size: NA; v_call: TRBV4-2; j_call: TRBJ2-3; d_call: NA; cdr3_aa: CASSQISDTQYF; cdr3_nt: TGTGCCAGCAGCCAAATCTCGGATACGCAGTATTTT
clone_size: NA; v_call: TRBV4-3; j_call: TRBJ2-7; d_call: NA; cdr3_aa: CASSQDRDYEQYF; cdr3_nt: TGCGCCAGCAGCCAAGACAGGGACTACGAGCAGTACTTC
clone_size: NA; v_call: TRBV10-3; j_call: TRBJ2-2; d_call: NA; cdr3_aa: CAIRETQGNTGELFF; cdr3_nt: TGTGCCATCAGGGAAACACAGGGAAACACCGGGGAGCTGTTTTTT
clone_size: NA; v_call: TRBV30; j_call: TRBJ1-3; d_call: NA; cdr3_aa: CAWSVGGNSGNTIYF; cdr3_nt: TGTGCCTGGAGTGTAGGCGGAAACTCTGGAAACACCATATATTTT
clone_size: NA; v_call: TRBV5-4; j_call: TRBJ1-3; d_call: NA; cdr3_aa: CASSLPSGGNTIYF; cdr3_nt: TGTGCCAGCAGCTTGCCCTCCGGTGGAAACACCATATATTTT
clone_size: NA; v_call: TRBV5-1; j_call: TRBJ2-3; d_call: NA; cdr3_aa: CASSLGGGGLRTDTQYF; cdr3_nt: TGCGCCAGCAGCCTGGGGGGCGGGGGTCTTCGCACAGATACGCAGTATTTT
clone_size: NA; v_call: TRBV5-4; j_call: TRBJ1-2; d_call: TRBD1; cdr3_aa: CASSLGGQGAGGYTF; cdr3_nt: TGTGCCAGCAGCCTGGGTGGACAGGGGGCAGGGGGCTACACCTTC
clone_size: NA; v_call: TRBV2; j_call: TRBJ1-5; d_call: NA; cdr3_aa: CASSDRGNQPQHF; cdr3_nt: TGTGCCAGCAGTGACAGGGGCAATCAGCCCCAGCATTTT
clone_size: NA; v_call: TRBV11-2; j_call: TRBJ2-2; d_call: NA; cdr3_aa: CASSPSSSGELFF; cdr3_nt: TGTGCCAGCAGCCCATCAAGTAGCGGGGAGCTGTTTTTT
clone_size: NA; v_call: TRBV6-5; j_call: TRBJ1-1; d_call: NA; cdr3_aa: CASSYSHIGGTEAFF; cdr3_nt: TGTGCCAGCAGTTACTCGCACATTGGGGGGACTGAAGCTTTCTTT
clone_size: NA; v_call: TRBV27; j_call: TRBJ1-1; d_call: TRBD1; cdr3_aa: CASSYRGDTEAFF; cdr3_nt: TGTGCCAGCAGTTACAGGGGGGACACTGAAGCTTTCTTT
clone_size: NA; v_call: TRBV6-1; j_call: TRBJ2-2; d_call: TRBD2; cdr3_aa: CASSARTSGSYTGELFF; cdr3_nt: TGTGCCAGCAGTGCGAGGACTAGCGGGAGTTACACCGGGGAGCTGTTTTTT
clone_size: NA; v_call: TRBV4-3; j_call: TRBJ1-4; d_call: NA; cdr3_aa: CASSQGQGNEKLFF; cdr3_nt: TGCGCCAGCAGCCAGGGTCAGGGGAATGAAAAACTGTTTTTT
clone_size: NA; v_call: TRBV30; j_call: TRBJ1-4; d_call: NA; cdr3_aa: CAWNRGPTNEKLFF; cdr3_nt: TGTGCCTGGAATCGAGGGCCAACTAATGAAAAACTGTTTTTT
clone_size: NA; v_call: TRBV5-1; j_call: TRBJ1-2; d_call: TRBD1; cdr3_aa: CASSRSGTGESGYTF; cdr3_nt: TGCGCCAGCAGCAGGTCCGGGACAGGGGAGTCTGGCTACACCTTC
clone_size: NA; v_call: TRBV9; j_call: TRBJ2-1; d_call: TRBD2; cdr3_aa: CASSALAGEQFF; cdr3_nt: TGTGCCAGCAGCGCCCTAGCGGGTGAGCAGTTCTTC
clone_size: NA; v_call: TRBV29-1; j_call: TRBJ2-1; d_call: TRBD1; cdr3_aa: CSVGRGSSSYNEQFF; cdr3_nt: TGCAGCGTTGGCAGGGGGAGTAGCTCCTACAATGAGCAGTTCTTC
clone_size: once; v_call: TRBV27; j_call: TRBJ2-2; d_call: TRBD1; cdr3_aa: CASISRQDRGAGELFF; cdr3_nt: TGTGCCAGCATCTCCCGCCAGGACAGGGGGGCCGGGGAGCTGTTTTTT
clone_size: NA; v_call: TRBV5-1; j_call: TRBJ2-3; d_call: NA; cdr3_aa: CASRLAAYTDTQYF; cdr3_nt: TGCGCCAGCAGGTTAGCGGCTTACACAGATACGCAGTATTTT
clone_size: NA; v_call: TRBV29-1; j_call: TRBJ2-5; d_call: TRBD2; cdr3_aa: CSANSGSGETQYF; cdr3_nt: TGCAGCGCCAATAGCGGGAGTGGGGAGACCCAGTACTTC
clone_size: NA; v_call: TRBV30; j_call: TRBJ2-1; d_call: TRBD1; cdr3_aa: CAWTQGALPYNEQFF; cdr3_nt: TGTGCCTGGACCCAGGGGGCGCTCCCCTACAATGAGCAGTTCTTC
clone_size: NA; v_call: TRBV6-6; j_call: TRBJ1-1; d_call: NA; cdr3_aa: CASTGRSNTEAFF; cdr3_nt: TGTGCCAGCACCGGGAGGTCAAACACTGAAGCTTTCTTT
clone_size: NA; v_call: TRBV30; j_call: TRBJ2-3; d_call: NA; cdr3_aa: CAWSWAITDTQYF; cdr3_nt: TGTGCCTGGAGTTGGGCTATCACAGATACGCAGTATTTT
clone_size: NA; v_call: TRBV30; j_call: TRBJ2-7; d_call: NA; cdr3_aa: CAWSDRDSYEQYF; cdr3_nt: TGTGCCTGGAGTGACCGGGACTCCTACGAGCAGTACTTC
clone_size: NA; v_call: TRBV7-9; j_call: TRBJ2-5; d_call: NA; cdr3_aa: CASSSQETQYF; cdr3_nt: TGTGCCAGCAGCTCTCAAGAGACCCAGTACTTC
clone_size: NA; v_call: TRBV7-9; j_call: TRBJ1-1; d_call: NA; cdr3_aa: CASSPGTEAFF; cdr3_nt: TGTGCCAGCAGCCCGGGCACTGAAGCTTTCTTT
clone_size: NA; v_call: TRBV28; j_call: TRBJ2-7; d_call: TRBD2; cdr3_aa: CASIPLAGSYEQYF; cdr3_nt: TGTGCCAGCATCCCCCTAGCGGGCTCCTACGAGCAGTACTTC
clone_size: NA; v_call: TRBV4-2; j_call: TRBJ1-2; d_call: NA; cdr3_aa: CASSQDPGEDRNYGYTF; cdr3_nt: TGTGCCAGCAGCCAAGATCCAGGGGAAGATCGGAACTATGGCTACACCTTC
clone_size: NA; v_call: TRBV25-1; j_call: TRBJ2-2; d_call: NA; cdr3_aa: CASSEYLQGWTGELFF; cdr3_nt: TGTGCCAGCAGTGAATACTTGCAGGGGTGGACCGGGGAGCTGTTTTTT
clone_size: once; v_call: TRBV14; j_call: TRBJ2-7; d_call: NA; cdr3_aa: CASRDYSSYEQYF; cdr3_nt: TGTGCCAGCAGGGACTACTCCTCCTACGAGCAGTACTTC
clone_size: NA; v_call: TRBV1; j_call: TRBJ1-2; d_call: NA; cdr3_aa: CTSSGGGWNYGYTF; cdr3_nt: TGCACCAGCAGCGGGGGGGGCTGGAACTATGGCTACACCTTC
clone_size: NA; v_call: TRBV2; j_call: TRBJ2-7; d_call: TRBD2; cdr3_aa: CATTVTSAPYEQYF; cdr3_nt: TGTGCCACCACCGTCACTAGCGCCCCCTACGAGCAGTACTTC
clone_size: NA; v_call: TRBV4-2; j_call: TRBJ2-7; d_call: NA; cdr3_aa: CASSQENAGPTYEQYF; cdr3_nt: TGTGCCAGCAGCCAAGAGAACGCCGGTCCTACCTACGAGCAGTACTTC
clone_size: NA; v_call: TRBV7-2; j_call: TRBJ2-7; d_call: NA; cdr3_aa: CASSLNPGVNGEQYF; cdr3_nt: TGTGCCAGCAGCTTAAATCCGGGAGTGAATGGCGAGCAGTACTTC
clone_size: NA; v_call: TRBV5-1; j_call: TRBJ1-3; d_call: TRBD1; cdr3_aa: CASSLTQGAGNTIYF; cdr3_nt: TGCGCCAGCAGCCTAACGCAGGGGGCTGGAAACACCATATATTTT
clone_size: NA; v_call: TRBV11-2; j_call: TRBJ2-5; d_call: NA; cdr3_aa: CASSLRRETQYF; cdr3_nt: TGTGCCAGCAGCTTAAGGAGAGAGACCCAGTACTTC
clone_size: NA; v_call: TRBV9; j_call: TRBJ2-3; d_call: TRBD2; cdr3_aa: CASSVLAGVSDTQYF; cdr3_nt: TGTGCCAGCAGTGTGCTAGCGGGGGTTTCAGATACGCAGTATTTT
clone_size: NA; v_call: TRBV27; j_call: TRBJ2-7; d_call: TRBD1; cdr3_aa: CASSLGTVIYEQYF; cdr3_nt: TGTGCCAGCAGTTTAGGGACAGTAATCTACGAGCAGTACTTC